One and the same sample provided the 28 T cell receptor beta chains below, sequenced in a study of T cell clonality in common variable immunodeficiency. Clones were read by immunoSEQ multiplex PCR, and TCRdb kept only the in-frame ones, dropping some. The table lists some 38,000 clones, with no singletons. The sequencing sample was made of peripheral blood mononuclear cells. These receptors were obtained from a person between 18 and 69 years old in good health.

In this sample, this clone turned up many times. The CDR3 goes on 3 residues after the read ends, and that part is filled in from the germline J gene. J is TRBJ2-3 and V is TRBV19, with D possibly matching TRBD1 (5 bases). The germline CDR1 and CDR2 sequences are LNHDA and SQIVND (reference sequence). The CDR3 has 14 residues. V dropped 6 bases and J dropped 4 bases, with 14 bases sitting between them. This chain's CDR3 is CASRGQKGADTQYF. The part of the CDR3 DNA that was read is TGTGCCAGTAGAGGTCAAAAAGGGGCAGATACG.

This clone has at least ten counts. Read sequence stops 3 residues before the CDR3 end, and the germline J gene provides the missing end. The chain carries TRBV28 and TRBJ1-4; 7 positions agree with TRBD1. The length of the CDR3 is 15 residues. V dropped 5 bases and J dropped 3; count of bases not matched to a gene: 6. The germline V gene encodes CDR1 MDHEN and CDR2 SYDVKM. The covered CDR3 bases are TGTGCCAGCAGTCCCGGGGACAGAGCTAATGAAAAA. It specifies CASSPGDRANEK. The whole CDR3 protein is CASSPGDRANEKLFF.

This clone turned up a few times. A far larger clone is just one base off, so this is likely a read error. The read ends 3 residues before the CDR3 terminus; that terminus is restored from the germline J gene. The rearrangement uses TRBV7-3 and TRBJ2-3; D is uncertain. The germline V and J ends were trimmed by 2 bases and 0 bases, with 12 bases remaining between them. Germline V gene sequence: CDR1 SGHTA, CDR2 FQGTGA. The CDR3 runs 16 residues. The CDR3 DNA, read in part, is TGTGCCAGCAGCTTATTGAGGTCTTCTAGCACAGATACG. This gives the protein CASSLLRSSSTDT. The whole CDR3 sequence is CASSLLRSSSTDTQYF. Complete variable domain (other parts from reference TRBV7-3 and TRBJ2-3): GAGVSQTPSNKVTEKGKYVELRCDPISGHTALYWYRQSLGQGPEFLIYFQGTGAADDSGLPNDRFFAVRPEGSVSTLKIQRTERGDSAVYLCASSLLRSSSTDTQYFGPGTRLTVL.

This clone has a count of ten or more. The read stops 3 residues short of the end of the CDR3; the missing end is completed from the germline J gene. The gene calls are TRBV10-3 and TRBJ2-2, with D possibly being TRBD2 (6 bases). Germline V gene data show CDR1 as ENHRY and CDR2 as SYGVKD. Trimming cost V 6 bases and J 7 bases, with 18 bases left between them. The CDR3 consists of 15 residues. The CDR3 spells CAIRDEEGMVGELFF. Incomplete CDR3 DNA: TGTGCCATCAGGGACGAGGAGGGGATGGTCGGGGAG.

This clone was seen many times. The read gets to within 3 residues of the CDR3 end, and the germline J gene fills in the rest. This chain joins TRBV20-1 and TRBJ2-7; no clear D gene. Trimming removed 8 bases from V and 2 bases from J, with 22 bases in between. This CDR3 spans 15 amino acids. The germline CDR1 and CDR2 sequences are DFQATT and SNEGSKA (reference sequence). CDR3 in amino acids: CSSKSPRGVPYEQYF. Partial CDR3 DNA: TGCAGTTCAAAGTCCCCTCGCGGCGTTCCCTACGAG.

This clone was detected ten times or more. The DNA read from the CDR3 is TGCAGTGCTAGAGGGCAGCGGGAGGCCGTGGGGGAG. Encoded protein: CSARGQREAVGE. The full CDR3 protein is CSARGQREAVGELFF. This chain links TRBV20-1 with TRBJ2-2, with TRBD2 matching 9 bases. The read falls 3 residues short of the CDR3 end, and the missing part is taken from the germline J gene. This CDR3 has 15 residues. The ends lost 1 base at V and 8 bases at J; junction bases unmatched: 8. Germline lookup yields CDR1 DFQATT and CDR2 SNEGSKA (reference sequence).

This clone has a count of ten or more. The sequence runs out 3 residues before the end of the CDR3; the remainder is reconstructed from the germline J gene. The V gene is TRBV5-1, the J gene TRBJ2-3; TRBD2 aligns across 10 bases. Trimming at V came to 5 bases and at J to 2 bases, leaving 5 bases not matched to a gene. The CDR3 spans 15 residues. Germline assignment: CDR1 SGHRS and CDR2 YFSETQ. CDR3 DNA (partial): TGCGCCAGCAGGATAGCGGGAGGCTTCACAGATACG. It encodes CASRIAGGFTDT. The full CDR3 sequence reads CASRIAGGFTDTQYF.

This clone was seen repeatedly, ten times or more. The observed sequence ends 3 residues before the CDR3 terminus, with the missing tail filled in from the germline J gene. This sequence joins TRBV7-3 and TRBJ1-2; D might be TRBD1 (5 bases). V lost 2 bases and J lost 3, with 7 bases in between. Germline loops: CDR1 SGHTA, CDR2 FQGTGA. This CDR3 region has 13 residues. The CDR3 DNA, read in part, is TGTGCCAGCAGCTTATGGGGGGACTATGGC. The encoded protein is CASSLWGDYG. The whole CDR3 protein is CASSLWGDYGYTF. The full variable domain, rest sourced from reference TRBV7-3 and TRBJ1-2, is GAGVSQTPSNKVTEKGKYVELRCDPISGHTALYWYRQSLGQGPEFLIYFQGTGAADDSGLPNDRFFAVRPEGSVSTLKIQRTERGDSAVYLCASSLWGDYGYTFGSGTRLTVV.

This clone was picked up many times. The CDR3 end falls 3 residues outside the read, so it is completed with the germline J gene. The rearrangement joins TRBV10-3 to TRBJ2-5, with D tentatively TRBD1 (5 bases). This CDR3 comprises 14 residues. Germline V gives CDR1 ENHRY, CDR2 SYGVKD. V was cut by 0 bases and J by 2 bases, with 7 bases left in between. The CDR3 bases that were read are TGTGCCATCAGTGAGTCGACAGCACAAGAGACC. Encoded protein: CAISESTAQET. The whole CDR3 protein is CAISESTAQETQYF.

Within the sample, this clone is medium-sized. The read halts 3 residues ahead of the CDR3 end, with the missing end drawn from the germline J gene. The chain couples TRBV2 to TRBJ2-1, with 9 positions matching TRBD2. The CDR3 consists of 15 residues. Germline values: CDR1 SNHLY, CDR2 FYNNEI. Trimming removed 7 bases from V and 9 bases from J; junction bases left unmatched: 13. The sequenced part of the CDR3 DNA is TGTGCCAGCAAGTGGGACTCTAGCGGGACCCCTGAG. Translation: CASKWDSSGTPE. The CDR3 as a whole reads CASKWDSSGTPEQFF.

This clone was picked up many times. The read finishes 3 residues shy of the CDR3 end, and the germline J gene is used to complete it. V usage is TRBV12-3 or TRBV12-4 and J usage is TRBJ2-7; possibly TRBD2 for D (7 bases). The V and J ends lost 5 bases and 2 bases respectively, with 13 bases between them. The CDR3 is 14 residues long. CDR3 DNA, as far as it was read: TGTGCCAGCAGTCCAGACGGGGGGCCCTACGAG. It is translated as CASSPDGGPYE. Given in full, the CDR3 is CASSPDGGPYEQYF.

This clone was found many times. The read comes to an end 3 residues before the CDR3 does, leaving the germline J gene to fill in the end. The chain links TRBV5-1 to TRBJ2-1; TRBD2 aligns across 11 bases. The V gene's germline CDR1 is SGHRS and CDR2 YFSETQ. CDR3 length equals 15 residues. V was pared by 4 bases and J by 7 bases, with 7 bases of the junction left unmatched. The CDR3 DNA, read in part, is TGCGCCAGCAGCCCCACTAGCGGGAGTGGGAATGAG. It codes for CASSPTSGSGNE. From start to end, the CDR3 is CASSPTSGSGNEQFF.

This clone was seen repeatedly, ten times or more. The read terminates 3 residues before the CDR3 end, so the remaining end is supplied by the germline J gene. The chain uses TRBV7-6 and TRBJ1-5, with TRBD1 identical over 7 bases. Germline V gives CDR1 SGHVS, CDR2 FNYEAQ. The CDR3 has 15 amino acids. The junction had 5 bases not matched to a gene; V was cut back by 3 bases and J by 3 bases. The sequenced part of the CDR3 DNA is TGTGCCAGCAGCTTCTCGACAGGGCCCAATCAGCCC. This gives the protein CASSFSTGPNQP. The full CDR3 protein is CASSFSTGPNQPQHF.

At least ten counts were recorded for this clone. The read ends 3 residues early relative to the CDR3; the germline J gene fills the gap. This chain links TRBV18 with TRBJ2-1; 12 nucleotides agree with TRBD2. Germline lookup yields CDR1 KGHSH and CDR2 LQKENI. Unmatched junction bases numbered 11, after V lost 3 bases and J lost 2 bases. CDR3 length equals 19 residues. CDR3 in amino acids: CASSPRTSGTFRTYNEQFF. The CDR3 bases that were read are TGTGCCAGCTCACCCCGGACTAGCGGGACGTTTAGGACCTACAATGAG.

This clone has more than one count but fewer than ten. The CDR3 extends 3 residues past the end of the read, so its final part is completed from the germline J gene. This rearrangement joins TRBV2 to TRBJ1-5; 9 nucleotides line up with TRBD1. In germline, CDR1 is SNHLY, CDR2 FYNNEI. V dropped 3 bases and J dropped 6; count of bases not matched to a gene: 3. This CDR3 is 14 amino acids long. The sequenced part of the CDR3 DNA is TGTGCCAGCAGTGATGGGGGACAGGGTCAGCCC. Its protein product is CASSDGGQGQP. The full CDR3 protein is CASSDGGQGQPQHF.

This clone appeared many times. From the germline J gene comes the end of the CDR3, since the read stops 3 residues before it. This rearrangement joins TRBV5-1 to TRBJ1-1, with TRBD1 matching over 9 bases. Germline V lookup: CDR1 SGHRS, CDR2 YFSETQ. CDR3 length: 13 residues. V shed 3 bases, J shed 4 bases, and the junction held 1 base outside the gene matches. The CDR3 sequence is CASSSGQGTEAFF. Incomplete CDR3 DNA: TGCGCCAGCAGCTCGGGACAGGGCACTGAA.

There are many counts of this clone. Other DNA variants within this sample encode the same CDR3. CDR3 DNA (partial): TGTGCCAGCAGCTCCCAGGGGGCGTTCACAGATACG. Amino acids: CASSSQGAFTDT. The CDR3 in its entirety is CASSSQGAFTDTQYF. V and J are TRBV7-3 and TRBJ2-3; TRBD1 matches 8 bases. Read data end 3 residues before the CDR3 end; the end is taken from the germline J gene. Germline V gene sequence: CDR1 SGHTA, CDR2 FQGTGA. Unmatched junction bases numbered 5, after V lost 4 bases and J lost 2 bases. The CDR3 runs to 15 residues.

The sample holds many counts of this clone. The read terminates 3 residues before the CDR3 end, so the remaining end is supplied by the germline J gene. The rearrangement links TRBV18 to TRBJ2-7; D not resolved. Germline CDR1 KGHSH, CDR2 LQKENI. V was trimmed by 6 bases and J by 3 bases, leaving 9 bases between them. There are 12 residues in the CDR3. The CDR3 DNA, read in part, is TGTGCCAGCTCGCCAGACTTCTACGAG. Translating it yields CASSPDFYE. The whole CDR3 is CASSPDFYEQYF.

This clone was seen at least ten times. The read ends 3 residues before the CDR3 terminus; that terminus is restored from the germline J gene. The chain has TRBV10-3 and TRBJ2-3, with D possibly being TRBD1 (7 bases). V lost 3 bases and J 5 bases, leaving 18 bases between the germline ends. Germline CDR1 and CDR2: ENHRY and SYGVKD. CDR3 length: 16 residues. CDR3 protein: CAISDLEPGGKDTQYF. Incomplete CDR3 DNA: TGTGCCATCAGTGATCTCGAACCAGGGGGGAAAGATACG.

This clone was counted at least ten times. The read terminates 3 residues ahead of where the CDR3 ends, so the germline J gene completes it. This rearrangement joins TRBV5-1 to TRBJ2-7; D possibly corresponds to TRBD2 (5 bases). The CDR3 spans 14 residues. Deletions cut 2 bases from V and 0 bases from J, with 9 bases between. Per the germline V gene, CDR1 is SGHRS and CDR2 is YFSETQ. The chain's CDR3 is CASSFGVSSYEQYF. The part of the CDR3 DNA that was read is TGCGCCAGCAGCTTCGGGGTTAGCTCCTACGAG.

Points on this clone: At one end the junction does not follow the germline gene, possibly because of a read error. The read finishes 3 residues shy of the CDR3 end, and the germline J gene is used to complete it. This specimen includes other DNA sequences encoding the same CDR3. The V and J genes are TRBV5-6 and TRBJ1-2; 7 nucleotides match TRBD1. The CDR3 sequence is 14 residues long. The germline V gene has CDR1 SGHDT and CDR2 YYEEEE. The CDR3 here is CASSSLTGNYGYTF. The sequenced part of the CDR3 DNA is TGTGCCAGCAGCTCTTTGACAGGGAACTATGGT.

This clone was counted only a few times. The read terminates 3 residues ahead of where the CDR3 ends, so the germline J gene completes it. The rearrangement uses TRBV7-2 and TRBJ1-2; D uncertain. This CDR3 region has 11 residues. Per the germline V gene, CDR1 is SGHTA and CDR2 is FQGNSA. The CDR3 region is CASSFYSDYTF. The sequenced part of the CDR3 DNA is TGTGCCAGCAGCTTTTACAGTGAC.

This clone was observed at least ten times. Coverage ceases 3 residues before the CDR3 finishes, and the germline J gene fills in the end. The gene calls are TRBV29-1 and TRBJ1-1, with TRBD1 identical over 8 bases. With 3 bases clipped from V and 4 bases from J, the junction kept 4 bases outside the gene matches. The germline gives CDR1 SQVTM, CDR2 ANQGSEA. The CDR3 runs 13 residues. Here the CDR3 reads CSVDRGLSTEAFF. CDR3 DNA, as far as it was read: TGCAGCGTTGACAGGGGGCTATCCACTGAA.

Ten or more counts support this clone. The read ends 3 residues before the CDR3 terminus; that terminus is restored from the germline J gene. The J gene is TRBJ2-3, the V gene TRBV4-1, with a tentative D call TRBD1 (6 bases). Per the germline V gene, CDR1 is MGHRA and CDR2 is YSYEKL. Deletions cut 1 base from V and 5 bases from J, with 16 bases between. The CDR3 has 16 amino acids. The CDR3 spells CASSQVLPGAIDTQYF. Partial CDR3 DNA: TGCGCCAGCAGCCAAGTGCTCCCAGGGGCCATAGATACG.

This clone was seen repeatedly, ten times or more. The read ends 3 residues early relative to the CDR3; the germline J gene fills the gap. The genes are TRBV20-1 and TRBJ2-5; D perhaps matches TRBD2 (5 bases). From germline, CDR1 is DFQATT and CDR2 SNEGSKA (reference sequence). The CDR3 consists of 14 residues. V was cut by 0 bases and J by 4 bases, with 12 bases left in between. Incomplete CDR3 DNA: TGCAGTGCTAGAGATTCGGCGGCGGGAGAGACC. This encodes CSARDSAAGET. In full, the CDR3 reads CSARDSAAGETQYF.

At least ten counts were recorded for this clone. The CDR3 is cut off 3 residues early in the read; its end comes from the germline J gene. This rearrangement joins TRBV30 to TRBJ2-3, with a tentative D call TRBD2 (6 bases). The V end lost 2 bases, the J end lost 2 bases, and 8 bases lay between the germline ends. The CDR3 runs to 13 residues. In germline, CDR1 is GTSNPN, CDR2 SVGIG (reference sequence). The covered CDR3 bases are TGTGCCTGGAGTAGCGGGTACACAGATACG. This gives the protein CAWSSGYTDT. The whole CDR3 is CAWSSGYTDTQYF.

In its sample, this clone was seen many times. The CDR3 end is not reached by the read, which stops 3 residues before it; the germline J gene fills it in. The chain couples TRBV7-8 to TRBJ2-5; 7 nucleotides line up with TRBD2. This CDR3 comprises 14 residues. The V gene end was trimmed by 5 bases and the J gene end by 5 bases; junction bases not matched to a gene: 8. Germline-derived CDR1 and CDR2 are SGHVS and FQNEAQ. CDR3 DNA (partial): TGTGCCAGCAGCCCCAGCACCGGGGGGGAGACC. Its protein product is CASSPSTGGET. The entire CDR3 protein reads CASSPSTGGETQYF.

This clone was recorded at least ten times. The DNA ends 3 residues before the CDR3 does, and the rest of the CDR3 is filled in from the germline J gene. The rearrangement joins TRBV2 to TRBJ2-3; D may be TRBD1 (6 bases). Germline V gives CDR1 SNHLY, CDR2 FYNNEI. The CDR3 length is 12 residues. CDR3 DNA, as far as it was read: TGTGCCAGCAGCTACAGGGCTCGGTCG. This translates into CASSYRARS. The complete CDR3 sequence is CASSYRARSQYF.